The clone carrying this T cell receptor beta chain was found many times. The antigen remains unidentified. Preparation of the TCRbeta library was carried out with unique molecular identifiers. TCRdb processed the PCR reads anew with MiXCR; each CDR3 protein has one entry. The table shows approximately 98,000 distinct CDR3 sequences, with roughly 6.1% occurring only once. This sample stems from a study of T-cell reconstitution after alpha-beta-depleted transplantation in children. Study findings and constraints: About two months after transplant, alpha-beta T cells reportedly came from several hundred expanded graft clones. Recipient T cells and thymic progenitors that survived were the source of the high TCRbeta diversity seen at day 60 in some patients. Among T cells one year after transplant, newly produced cells accounted for most counts and diversity.

The CDR3 is made up of 12 amino acids. Germline assignment: CDR1 ENHRY and CDR2 SYGVKD. V was clipped by 7 bases and J by 6 bases, with 10 bases between them. Sequencing was performed on PBMCs, mostly from graft donor cells, taken 360 days after TCRalphabeta/CD19-depleted stem cell transplant. This receptor was obtained from a male patient between 2 and 9 years old who had a stem cell transplant for acute lymphoblastic leukemia, so the T cells may come from the graft donor. The chain joins TRBV10-3 to TRBJ2-1; D is perhaps TRBD2 (5 bases). The CDR3 is CAITGNGNEQFF. CDR3 DNA: TGTGCCATCACGGGAAACGGCAATGAGCAGTTCTTC.